This TCR beta chain was found in a study of T cells expressing NK-cell markers. TCRdb re-called the 5' RACE reads and catalogs CDR3 proteins one per entry, DNA excluded. Listed are around 100,000 distinct CDR3 sequences; around a sixth falls within the top ten. CDR1 and CDR2 (germline): LGHDT, YNNKEL (reference sequence). The CDR3 is made up of 14 amino acids. The chain employs TRBV3-1 and TRBJ2-5; TCRdb's D call, TRBD1, is unchecked because there is no DNA. The sample taken for sequencing was blood T cells: a sorted CD56 or NKG2C T cell subset, CD4+ or CD8+ T cells, or bulk PBMC T cells (not recorded which). The TCR comes from a woman aged 18 to 75 in good health. CDR3 loop: CASSPWTLWETQYF.